The clone carrying this T cell receptor (beta chain) was counted between two and nine times. The antigen remains unidentified. With 0 bases removed from V and 3 bases from J, the gap between germline ends came to 10 bases. The CDR3 is 16 amino acids. Germline CDR1 SGHKS, CDR2 YYEKEE (reference sequence). The data originate from a study of blood T cells in healthy people across ages. Through a sample-barcoded 5' primer and a J-beta primer mix, a second PCR was run for roughly 6 to 11 cycles. TCRdb called the 5' RACE reads again in MiXCR, with one record for every CDR3 protein. This sample yields 800,000 or so distinct CDR3 sequences, of which roughly 25% are seen a single time; 3.7% belongs to the top ten. Overall study findings and caveats: With age, beta diversity per million T cells declined roughly linearly, significantly by over 35.

This sample also belongs to another study, concerning T cells of mothers and their children. That publication notes: All extracted RNA went into cDNA synthesis, approximately 1.4 ug per 15 ul.

The TCR originated in a boy aged 5-17 years in good health. The rearrangement joins TRBV5-5 to TRBJ2-6; D unresolved. Sequenced input: blood. The CDR3, as DNA: TGTGCCAGCAGCTTGGATCCGGAGAGTGGGGCCAACGTCCTGACTTTC. Residues: CASSLDPESGANVLTF.